This TCR beta chain was sequenced in a study of graft-versus-host responses after intestinal transplantation. Study-level background: Tacrolimus and steroids were given for around three years to all recipients after anti-thymocyte globulin induction.

This table comes from immunoSEQ multiplex PCR, and its TCRdb copy is limited to in-frame clones, with some not included. Found here are about 25,000 clones, more than 85% of them singletons; the top ten hold less than 0.55%. As concerns this clone: The antigen is unknown.

Study-level points and caveats: In recipient marrow, GvH clones were found, and some appeared first in ileum or blood. Within the allografts of patients who had graft-donor T cell macrochimerism, graft-versus-host to host-versus-graft clonal ratios were high. Peak circulating GvH clone levels tracked with early post-transplant HvG declines.

This receptor was obtained from a human patient who received an intestinal transplant, so some T cells may come from the graft donor. Sequencing was performed on PBMCs, taken 18 days after transplant.

The CDR3 spells CASSPIWDANEKLFF. The CDR3 DNA reads as TGTGCCAGCAGCCCAATTTGGGATGCTAATGAAAAACTGTTTTTT. The chain is built from TRBV7-9 and TRBJ1-4; D unresolved. This CDR3 has 15 residues. Per germline, CDR1 SEHNR and CDR2 FQNEAQ (reference sequence). The V end was cut by 5 bases, the J end by 3 bases, with 13 bases between.